Following are 10 T cell receptor beta chains from one sample sequenced in a study of blood T cells in healthy people across ages. The use of a sample-barcoded 5' primer and a J-beta primer mix characterized a second PCR of roughly 6 to 11 cycles. TCRdb reprocessed the 5' RACE reads via MiXCR and lists one record per CDR3 protein. The sample includes under 2,000,000 distinct CDR3 sequences, around 50% of them seen just once. Sequencing was carried out using blood. All receptors derive from a woman aged 40 to 55 in good health.

In its sample, this clonotype was seen once. The V call is TRBV5-1, the J call TRBJ2-1, with 7 bases aligning to TRBD2. Germline CDR1 and CDR2: SGHRS and YFSETQ. There are 16 residues in the CDR3. With V trimmed by 5 bases and J by 2 bases, 10 bases remained unmatched. The CDR3 coding sequence is TGCGCCAGCAGTCGTGGGGACCGGGGGGCCTACAATGAGCAGTTCTTC. Its translation is CASSRGDRGAYNEQFF.

This sequence joins TRBV11-2 and TRBJ2-3; 11 bases line up with TRBD2. The CDR3 contains 16 residues. Germline CDR1 reads SGHAT; CDR2 reads FQNNGV. With 4 bases clipped from V and 1 base from J, the junction kept 4 bases outside the gene matches. The CDR3 nucleotides read TGTGCCAGCAGCTCGGTAGCGGGGGGGGGCACAGATACGCAGTATTTT. Its protein is CASSSVAGGGTDTQYF.

This clonotype was detected only a few times. CDR3 region: CASRLAGGVGNIQYF. DNA of the CDR3: TGTGCCAGCAGGCTAGCGGGGGGAGTGGGCAACATTCAGTACTTC. This chain uses TRBV2 with TRBJ2-4, with TRBD2 matching 11 bases. The CDR3 is made up of 15 amino acids. CDR1 is SNHLY, CDR2 FYNNEI, per germline. Losses at the gene ends were 6 bases for V and 7 bases for J; bases not matched to a gene: 8.

This sequence joins TRBV3-1 and TRBJ1-2; D gene uncertain. Trimming stripped 1 base from V and 8 bases from J, with 11 bases between. The CDR3 loop spans 13 amino acids. Germline CDR1 is LGHDT and CDR2 is YNNKEL (reference sequence). The CDR3 coding sequence is TGTGCCAGCAGCCAAGGAAGGGAGGGAGGCTACACCTTC. Translation gives CASSQGREGGYTF.

This clonotype appeared a few times. The chain recombines TRBV28 with TRBJ1-4; the D is unclear. In germline, CDR1 is MDHEN, CDR2 SYDVKM. The CDR3 runs 11 residues. With 7 bases removed from V and 5 bases from J, the gap between germline ends came to 5 bases. CDR3 DNA sequence: TGTGCCAGCACCCGAAATGAAAAACTGTTTTTT. It is translated as CASTRNEKLFF.

This rearrangement joins TRBV9 to TRBJ1-1; 9 positions match TRBD1. CDR3 length: 15 amino acids. V gave up 2 bases and J gave up 4 bases; unmatched junction bases: 6. Per the germline V gene, CDR1 is SGDLS and CDR2 is YYNGEE. CDR3 residues: CASSVDGTGSTEAFF. DNA for the CDR3: TGTGCCAGCAGCGTTGATGGGACAGGGTCCACTGAAGCTTTCTTT.

This clonotype was counted between two and nine times. The rearrangement uses TRBV20-1 and TRBJ1-2, with 8 bases identical to TRBD1. Germline loops: CDR1 DFQATT, CDR2 SNEGSKA (reference sequence). J gave up 1 base and V 5 bases, and 9 bases lay outside the gene matches. This CDR3 has 15 residues. The DNA of the CDR3 is TGCAGTGCTGGAGTGAGGGACAGGCTTAACTATGGCTACACCTTC. It codes for CSAGVRDRLNYGYTF.

This clonotype was seen only a few times. V is TRBV20-1 and J is TRBJ2-4; 11 bases map to TRBD1. Trimming removed 5 bases from V and 12 bases from J; junction bases left unmatched: 12. The V gene's germline CDR1 is DFQATT and CDR2 SNEGSKA (reference sequence). The CDR3 is made up of 14 amino acids. Here the CDR3 reads CSAPQMGQGEAQYF. In nucleotides, the CDR3 is TGCAGTGCTCCGCAAATGGGACAGGGGGAGGCTCAGTACTTC.

This clonotype was counted between two and nine times. CDR3 sequence: CASSYSRLAGGPSGYNEQFF. As DNA, the CDR3 is TGTGCCAGCAGTTACTCCCGACTAGCGGGGGGCCCCTCTGGCTACAATGAGCAGTTCTTC. V is TRBV6-2 or TRBV6-3 and J is TRBJ2-1; 13 nucleotides align to TRBD2. After removal of 0 bases from V and 3 bases from J, the junction contained 11 bases not matched to a gene. This CDR3 region has 20 residues. Germline V gene lookup returns CDR1 MNHEY and CDR2 SVGEGT.

V is TRBV12-3 or TRBV12-4 and J is TRBJ2-2; 8 bases line up with TRBD1. The CDR3 is made up of 17 amino acids. V shed 4 bases and J 5 bases; nucleotides not matched to a gene: 12. CDR3: CASSSSGQEIQTGELFF. The CDR3 nucleotides are TGTGCCAGCAGTTCCTCGGGACAGGAAATCCAAACCGGGGAGCTGTTTTTT.